Following are 19 T cell receptor beta chains from one sample sequenced in a study of blood T cell repertoires in COVID-19. Assay: immunoSEQ multiplex PCR; the TCRdb copy retains only in-frame clones and omits some. The sample lists a few hundred thousand clones; 90% were seen once. Material: PBMCs or T cells enriched from blood (not recorded which). These receptors all stem from a woman between 18 and 29 years old with acute COVID-19.

This rearrangement joins TRBV7-2 to TRBJ2-7; possibly TRBD1 for D (6 bases). The germline V gene has CDR1 SGHTA and CDR2 FQGNSA. This CDR3 contains 15 residues. V was cut by 3 bases and J by 0 bases, with 12 bases left in between. CDR3 nucleotide sequence: TGTGCCAGCAGCTTGGCAGGGGTCAACTCCTACGAGCAGTACTTC. It translates to CASSLAGVNSYEQYF.

This clone was seen just once. The chain carries TRBV19 and TRBJ1-5, with TRBD1 identical over 7 bases. Trimming at V came to 6 bases and at J to 3 bases, leaving 5 bases not matched to a gene. Germline assignment: CDR1 LNHDA and CDR2 SQIVND (reference sequence). This CDR3 is built from 14 residues. The CDR3: CASSGGQDNQPQHF. The CDR3 DNA sequence: TGTGCCAGTAGCGGTGGACAGGACAATCAGCCCCAGCATTTT.

CDR3 loop: CASSPFGGLFLNTEAFF. DNA of the CDR3: TGTGCCAGCAGTCCCTTCGGGGGGCTATTCCTGAACACTGAAGCTTTCTTT. The V and J genes are TRBV28 and TRBJ1-1, with D tentatively TRBD1 (6 bases). CDR1 and CDR2 from the germline V gene are MDHEN and SYDVKM. V shed 5 bases and J shed 0 bases, with 19 bases lying between them. The CDR3 consists of 17 residues.

This sequence joins TRBV12-3 or TRBV12-4 and TRBJ1-6; tentatively, D is TRBD1 (6 bases). This CDR3 is 13 amino acids long. V lost 4 bases to trimming and J lost 6 bases, with 7 bases between them. The CDR3 here is CASSWTVNSPLHF. The CDR3 nucleotides read TGTGCCAGCAGTTGGACAGTTAATTCACCCCTCCACTTT.

The chain combines TRBV7-3 with TRBJ2-5, with a tentative D call TRBD2 (5 bases). The CDR3 spans 13 residues. Trimming stripped 5 bases from V and 5 bases from J, with 12 bases between. Germline CDR1 and CDR2: SGHTA and FQGTGA. CDR3 bases: TGTGCCAGCAGCCGAGGGCTCGGGGAGACCCAGTACTTC. Protein sequence: CASSRGLGETQYF.

The chain carries TRBV7-9 and TRBJ2-1; 7 bases align to TRBD1. CDR1 is SEHNR and CDR2 is FQNEAQ in the germline V gene (reference sequence). Losses at the gene ends were 5 bases for V and 4 bases for J; bases not matched to a gene: 8. CDR3 length: 15 amino acids. The CDR3 DNA reads as TGTGCCAGCAGCATCAGACAGGGCGCATACAATGAGCAGTTCTTC. Translation: CASSIRQGAYNEQFF.

The chain joins TRBV5-6 to TRBJ2-4; TRBD1 aligns across 7 bases. Germline-derived CDR1 and CDR2 are SGHDT and YYEEEE. This CDR3 region has 14 residues. The V and J ends lost 4 bases and 2 bases, in that order; junction bases with no gene match: 3. CDR3 DNA sequence: TGTGCCAGCAGCCTGACAGGGACCAAAAACATTCAGTACTTC. Translating gives CASSLTGTKNIQYF.

This sequence joins TRBV3-1 (or the pseudogene TRBV3-2) and TRBJ1-2; no firm D call. Trimming stripped 1 base from V and 3 bases from J, with 9 bases between. Germline V gene data show CDR1 as LGHDT and CDR2 as YNNKEL (reference sequence). This CDR3 is 14 amino acids long. The CDR3 sequence: CASSQGPGDYGYTF. DNA of the CDR3: TGTGCCAGCAGCCAAGGTCCGGGAGACTATGGCTACACCTTC.

V gene TRBV6-5 combines with J gene TRBJ2-7; a possible D gene is TRBD2 (6 bases). V lost 2 bases to trimming and J lost 6 bases, with 17 bases between them. The CDR3 contains 15 residues. Per the germline V gene, CDR1 is MNHEY and CDR2 is SVGAGI. The CDR3 is CASSYSLLAVSEQYF. The CDR3, as DNA: TGTGCCAGCAGTTACAGCTTACTAGCAGTCAGCGAGCAGTACTTC.

V is TRBV7-2 and J is TRBJ2-7, with 7 nucleotides matching TRBD1. J gave up 3 bases and V 2 bases, and 7 bases lay outside the gene matches. Germline values: CDR1 SGHTA, CDR2 FQGNSA. The CDR3 totals 15 residues. The CDR3 sequence is CASSLRTGSNYEQYF. CDR3 in DNA: TGTGCCAGCAGCTTACGGACAGGCAGTAACTACGAGCAGTACTTC.

The genes are TRBV7-2 and TRBJ2-5; D is undetermined. Germline CDR1 SGHTA, CDR2 FQGNSA. The CDR3 has 12 amino acids. V was trimmed by 1 base and J by 5 bases, leaving 5 bases between them. CDR3 nucleotide sequence: TGTGCCAGCAGCTTAGAAGCTGAGACCCAGTACTTC. This translates into CASSLEAETQYF.

The chain employs TRBV4-1 and TRBJ2-1; 11 nucleotides line up with TRBD2. V lost 0 bases and J lost 9; bases outside the gene matches: 7. In germline, CDR1 is MGHRA, CDR2 YSYEKL. The CDR3 is made up of 16 amino acids. Here the CDR3 DNA reads TGCGCCAGCAGCCAAGAGGTAGCGGGAGGGCCTGCTGAGCAGTTCTTC. It translates to CASSQEVAGGPAEQFF.

V usage is TRBV9 and J usage is TRBJ2-2; a possible D gene is TRBD2 (6 bases). The V end lost 0 bases, the J end lost 4 bases, and 10 bases lay between the germline ends. The CDR3 is 15 amino acids. Germline assignment: CDR1 SGDLS and CDR2 YYNGEE. DNA of the CDR3: TGTGCCAGCAGCGTAGTAGGGACTGTCACCGGGGAGCTGTTTTTT. Amino acid sequence: CASSVVGTVTGELFF. The complete variable domain, with remaining parts taken from reference TRBV9 and TRBJ2-2, reads DSGVTQTPKHLITATGQRVTLRCSPRSGDLSVYWYQQSLDQGLQFLIQYYNGEERAKGNILERFSAQQFPDLHSELNLSSLELGDSALYFCASSVVGTVTGELFFGEGSRLTVL.

This clone was counted a single time. The J gene is TRBJ1-2, the V gene TRBV5-5, with 8 bases identical to TRBD1. This CDR3 comprises 15 residues. Germline CDR1 SGHKS, CDR2 YYEKEE (reference sequence). V shed 0 bases and J 2 bases; nucleotides not matched to a gene: 3. The CDR3 reads CASSLGQGANYGYTF. Written as DNA, the CDR3 is TGTGCCAGCAGCTTGGGGCAGGGGGCAAACTATGGCTACACCTTC.

This rearrangement joins TRBV9 to TRBJ2-7; 7 bases align to TRBD2. Trimming cost V 0 bases and J 5 bases; bases outside gene matches: 11. The germline CDR1 and CDR2 sequences are SGDLS and YYNGEE. This CDR3 spans 16 amino acids. In DNA, the CDR3 is TGTGCCAGCAGCGTAGGTATGGGGGAGGGTCTGGACGAGCAGTACTTC. It specifies CASSVGMGEGLDEQYF.

The CDR3 sequence: CASSFLAGKYEQYF. Written as DNA, the CDR3 is TGCGCCAGCAGCTTCCTAGCGGGGAAATACGAGCAGTACTTC. The V and J genes are TRBV5-1 and TRBJ2-7; 9 bases line up with TRBD2. This CDR3 comprises 14 residues. V shed 2 bases and J 4 bases; nucleotides not matched to a gene: 4. CDR1 is SGHRS, CDR2 YFSETQ, per germline.

The chain has TRBV5-1 and TRBJ1-1; TRBD1 is a possible D gene (5 bases). In germline, CDR1 is SGHRS, CDR2 YFSETQ. V lost 3 bases, J lost 0 bases, and 18 bases lay in between. The CDR3 totals 17 residues. CDR3 region: CASSSVPADSLNTEAFF. CDR3 DNA sequence: TGCGCCAGCAGCTCCGTGCCTGCCGACAGCTTGAACACTGAAGCTTTCTTT.

The J gene is TRBJ2-7, the V gene TRBV5-8; 10 bases align to TRBD1. Germline-derived CDR1 and CDR2 are SGHTS and YDEGEE. Unmatched junction bases numbered 6, after V lost 3 bases and J lost 0 bases. This CDR3 region has 16 residues. The chain's CDR3 is CASSSRQGASSYEQYF. Written as DNA, the CDR3 is TGTGCCAGCAGCTCAAGACAGGGGGCCAGCTCCTACGAGCAGTACTTC.

The chain combines TRBV7-8 with TRBJ2-2, with D perhaps TRBD2 (5 bases). Germline V gene sequence: CDR1 SGHVS, CDR2 FQNEAQ. The CDR3 contains 15 residues. V was pared by 5 bases and J by 4 bases, with 14 bases between. This CDR3 reads CASSPWPRGTGELFF. The CDR3 bases are TGTGCCAGCAGCCCTTGGCCTCGGGGCACCGGGGAGCTGTTTTTT. Full variable domain (outside the CDR3, taken from reference TRBV7-8 and TRBJ2-2): GAGVSQSPRYKVAKRGQDVALRCDPISGHVSLFWYQQALGQGPEFLTYFQNEAQLDKSGLPSDRFFAERPEGSVSTLKIQRTQQEDSAVYLCASSPWPRGTGELFFGEGSRLTVL.